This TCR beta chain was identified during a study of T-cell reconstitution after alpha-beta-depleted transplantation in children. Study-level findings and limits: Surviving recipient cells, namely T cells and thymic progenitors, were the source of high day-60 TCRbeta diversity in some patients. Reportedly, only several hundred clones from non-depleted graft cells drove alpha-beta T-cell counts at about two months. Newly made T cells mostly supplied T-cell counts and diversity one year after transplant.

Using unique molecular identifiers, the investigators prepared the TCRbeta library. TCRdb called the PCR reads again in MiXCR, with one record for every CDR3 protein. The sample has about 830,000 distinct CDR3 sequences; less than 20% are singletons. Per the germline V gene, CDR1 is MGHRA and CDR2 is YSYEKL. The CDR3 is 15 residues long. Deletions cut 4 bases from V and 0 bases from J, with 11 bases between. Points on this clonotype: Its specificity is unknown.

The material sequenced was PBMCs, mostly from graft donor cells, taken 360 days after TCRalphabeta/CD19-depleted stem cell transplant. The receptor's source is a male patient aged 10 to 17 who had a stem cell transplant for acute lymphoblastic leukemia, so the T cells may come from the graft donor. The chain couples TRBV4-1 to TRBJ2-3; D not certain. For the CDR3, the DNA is TGCGCCAGCAGCCCCCTAACACCTAGCACAGATACGCAGTATTTT. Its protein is CASSPLTPSTDTQYF.